These 28 T cell receptor beta chains share one sample of origin, sequenced in a study of Ad26.COV2.S vaccination and SARS-CoV-2 variants. Data came from immunoSEQ multiplex PCR; TCRdb stores just in-frame clones and leaves some out. The sample yields 400,000 or so clones, about 88% seen once. Treatment denoted: roughly 20 received Ad26.COV2.S at low or high dose, single or two shots; five or six received placebo; per-sample allocation not given. Day 63 following the first vaccine or placebo injection was when the samples were taken. The sequencing here drew on peripheral blood, taken in a trial of Ad26.COV2.S vaccine versus placebo. Receptors were obtained from a person aged 18-65 years who received the Ad26.COV2.S COVID-19 vaccine or a placebo.

The V and J genes are TRBV2 and TRBJ2-3; D gene uncertain. Germline V gene sequence: CDR1 SNHLY, CDR2 FYNNEI. The CDR3 sequence is 16 residues long. Trimming pared 1 base from V and 3 bases from J, leaving 14 bases between. The CDR3 region is CASSEVGETATDTQYF. In DNA, the CDR3 is TGTGCCAGCAGTGAAGTTGGAGAGACGGCTACAGATACGCAGTATTTT.

The chain carries TRBV5-1 and TRBJ2-5; tentative D call: TRBD2 (6 bases). V was trimmed by 4 bases and J by 1 base, leaving 14 bases between them. This CDR3 contains 15 residues. Germline V CDR1 and CDR2: SGHRS, YFSETQ. DNA for the CDR3: TGCGCCAGCAGCGGGGGGACGGGAAGCCAAGAGACCCAGTACTTC. Its protein is CASSGGTGSQETQYF.

This chain's CDR3 is CASSPNIDRSTEAFF. The CDR3 region has the DNA TGCGCCAGCAGCCCCAATATCGACAGAAGCACTGAAGCTTTCTTT. J is TRBJ1-1 and V is TRBV5-1, with D perhaps TRBD1 (5 bases). CDR1 and CDR2 (germline): SGHRS, YFSETQ. CDR3 length equals 15 residues. Between the trimmed V and J ends, which lost 4 bases and 4 bases, there was a span of 17 bases.

This sequence joins TRBV3-1 (or the pseudogene TRBV3-2) and TRBJ1-1; D ambiguous. V lost 4 bases and J lost 0, with 12 bases in between. CDR1 and CDR2 (germline): LGHDT, YNNKEL (reference sequence). The CDR3 loop spans 15 amino acids. CDR3 sequence reads: CASSPQKGMNTEAFF. CDR3 DNA: TGTGCCAGCAGCCCCCAGAAAGGGATGAACACTGAAGCTTTCTTT.

The V call is TRBV21-1, the J call TRBJ1-1; the table's D call of TRBD1 was not tested on the DNA. TRBV21-1 is a pseudogene segment. This CDR3 is 16 amino acids long. The CDR3 nucleotides are TGTGCCAGCAGCAAAGTCCTCGACAGGAGGAACACTGAAGCTTTCTTT. Its translation is CASSKVLDRRNTEAFF.

This chain links TRBV5-6 with TRBJ1-3, with D tentatively TRBD1 (6 bases). The V end lost 4 bases, the J end lost 2 bases, and 13 bases lay between the germline ends. Germline CDR1 SGHDT, CDR2 YYEEEE. CDR3 length equals 15 residues. The CDR3 reads CASSAGTYPGNTIYF. The DNA for the CDR3 is TGTGCCAGCAGCGCAGGGACATACCCTGGAAACACCATATATTTT.

As regards this clone: Other nucleotide sequences in the sample specify the same CDR3. V gene TRBV5-1 combines with J gene TRBJ2-7, with a tentative D call TRBD1 (6 bases). The germline V gene encodes CDR1 SGHRS and CDR2 YFSETQ. CDR3 length equals 14 residues. V lost 4 bases, J lost 3 bases, and 14 bases lay in between. The CDR3, as DNA: TGCGCCAGCAGCCTACGGACAGAAAACTACGAGCAGTACTTC. Translation: CASSLRTENYEQYF.

The chain recombines TRBV3-1 (or the pseudogene TRBV3-2) with TRBJ2-5, with TRBD2 matching over 8 bases. Germline loops: CDR1 LGHDT, CDR2 YNNKEL (reference sequence). With 0 bases clipped from V and 2 bases from J, the junction kept 11 bases outside the gene matches. The CDR3 extends over 18 amino acids. CDR3 bases: TGTGCCAGCAGCCAAGACAGGGGTAGCGGGGAGGGACAAGAGACCCAGTACTTC. It specifies CASSQDRGSGEGQETQYF.

The DNA for the CDR3 is TGTGCCAGCAGCCAAGATCCCTGGGCCGGGGGGGGAGGCAGAACTGAAGCTTTCTTT. This encodes CASSQDPWAGGGGRTEAFF. The gene calls are TRBV4-2 and TRBJ1-1, with D possibly being TRBD1 (5 bases). CDR1 and CDR2 from the germline V gene are LGHNA and YNFKEQ. The CDR3 has 19 residues. V was shortened by 0 bases and J by 5 bases, with 25 bases between the two germline ends.

CDR3 region: CASSHLNGYEQYF. The CDR3 bases are TGTGCCAGCAGTCATTTAAACGGGTACGAGCAGTACTTC. The chain joins TRBV7-6 to TRBJ2-7; D unclear. The V end was cut by 6 bases, the J end by 4 bases, with 13 bases between. The CDR3 covers 13 residues. Looked up from germline, CDR1 is SGHVS and CDR2 is FNYEAQ.

The rearrangement uses TRBV19 and TRBJ1-2; no definite D call. This CDR3 is 14 amino acids long. Germline V gene data show CDR1 as LNHDA and CDR2 as SQIVND (reference sequence). V gave up 2 bases and J gave up 8 bases, with 15 bases separating them. CDR3 protein: CASSIPRAVDGYTF. The CDR3 DNA is TGTGCCAGTAGTATACCCCGCGCCGTGGACGGCTACACCTTC.

The chain recombines TRBV7-9 with TRBJ2-1, with TRBD2 matching over 12 bases. This CDR3 has 15 residues. CDR1 and CDR2 (germline): SEHNR, FQNEAQ (reference sequence). Losses at the gene ends were 1 base for V and 5 bases for J; bases not matched to a gene: 0. The chain's CDR3 is CASSLGTSGDNEQFF. The CDR3, as DNA: TGTGCCAGCAGCTTAGGGACTAGCGGGGACAATGAGCAGTTCTTC.

The J gene is TRBJ1-4, the V gene TRBV11-2; maybe TRBD1 (6 bases). CDR1 and CDR2 (germline): SGHAT, FQNNGV. The CDR3 is 14 amino acids. Trimming cost V 10 bases and J 8 bases, with 20 bases left between them. CDR3 coding DNA: TGTGCCACGACGCCCGGGGGGCGGGGCGAAAAACTGTTTTTT. The encoded protein is CATTPGGRGEKLFF. The whole variable domain, remainder taken from reference TRBV11-2 and TRBJ1-4, is EAGVAQSPRYKIIEKRQSVAFWCNPISGHATLYWYQQILGQGPKLLIQFQNNGVVDDSQLPKDRFSAERLKGVDSTLKIQPAKLEDSAVYLCATTPGGRGEKLFFGSGTQLSVL.

This chain connects TRBV3-1 (or the pseudogene TRBV3-2) to TRBJ1-2; D is unclear. The CDR3 totals 12 residues. The V and J ends lost 1 base and 7 bases respectively, with 7 bases between them. The germline gives CDR1 LGHDT, CDR2 YNNKEL (reference sequence). DNA of the CDR3: TGTGCCAGCAGCCAAGGGGCGTTTGGCTACACCTTC. Translation gives CASSQGAFGYTF.

The chain links TRBV18 to TRBJ2-3, with 12 bases matching TRBD2. V trimming: 2 bases; J trimming: 3 bases; junction bases outside the gene matches: 3. The CDR3 loop spans 16 amino acids. Germline assignment: CDR1 KGHSH and CDR2 LQKENI. The CDR3 DNA is TGTGCCAGCTCACCATCGGGGACTAGCGGGACAGATACGCAGTATTTT. Protein sequence: CASSPSGTSGTDTQYF.

The chain employs TRBV11-2 and TRBJ1-2; D ambiguous. This CDR3 has 12 residues. Trimming took off 5 bases at V and 6 bases at J, with 10 bases between the two ends. Germline V lookup: CDR1 SGHAT, CDR2 FQNNGV. The CDR3 sequence is CASSPGGDGYTF. As DNA, the CDR3 is TGTGCCAGCAGCCCTGGTGGGGATGGCTACACCTTC.

This chain uses TRBV10-3 with TRBJ1-1; D might be TRBD1 (5 bases). V was trimmed by 5 bases and J by 1 base, leaving 14 bases between them. CDR1 is ENHRY, CDR2 SYGVKD, per germline. The CDR3 has 15 amino acids. The CDR3 nucleotides are TGTGCCATCAGTCGGACATTTGAGTCGAACACTGAAGCTTTCTTT. Translation gives CAISRTFESNTEAFF.

The chain couples TRBV5-1 to TRBJ1-1; D gene ambiguous. The V end lost 2 bases, the J end lost 4 bases, and 12 bases lay between the germline ends. From germline, CDR1 is SGHRS and CDR2 YFSETQ. The CDR3 is made up of 14 amino acids. CDR3 DNA: TGCGCCAGCAGCTTTGAAAAGGCCTCCACTGAAGCTTTCTTT. It is translated as CASSFEKASTEAFF.

The rearrangement joins TRBV4-3 to TRBJ1-5; the match to TRBD1 covers 7 bases. CDR3 length: 15 amino acids. The V gene's germline CDR1 is LGHNA and CDR2 YSLEER. V lost 3 bases, J lost 5 bases, and 7 bases stayed unmatched. The CDR3 is CASSHTGDGDQPQHF. In DNA form, the CDR3 reads TGCGCCAGCAGCCACACAGGGGATGGGGATCAGCCCCAGCATTTT.

J is TRBJ2-3 and V is TRBV29-1; 7 nucleotides agree with TRBD1. J lost 3 bases, V lost 5 bases, and 11 bases had no gene match. Per the germline V gene, CDR1 is SQVTM and CDR2 is ANQGSEA. The CDR3 extends over 15 amino acids. This CDR3 is CSVYGQAEGTDTQYF. The DNA for the CDR3 is TGCAGCGTTTACGGACAGGCCGAAGGGACAGATACGCAGTATTTT.

This chain connects TRBV4-1 to TRBJ2-3; possible D gene TRBD1, 8 bases. CDR1 and CDR2 from the germline V gene are MGHRA and YSYEKL. Between the trimmed V and J ends, which lost 0 bases and 6 bases, there was a span of 10 bases. The CDR3 length is 14 residues. The CDR3, as DNA: TGCGCCAGCAGCCAAGAACAGGGGGGGGATACGCAGTATTTT. Residues: CASSQEQGGDTQYF.

This CDR3 reads CASSEWTGIEAFF. The CDR3 bases are TGTGCCAGCAGTGAATGGACAGGGATTGAAGCTTTCTTT. The gene calls are TRBV6-1 and TRBJ1-1, with TRBD1 matching 8 bases. The V gene's germline CDR1 is MNHNS and CDR2 SASEGT. J lost 7 bases, V lost 2 bases, and 3 bases had no gene match. This CDR3 has 13 residues.

V usage is TRBV29-1 and J usage is TRBJ1-1; D ambiguous. CDR1 and CDR2 (germline): SQVTM, ANQGSEA. The V gene lost 7 bases and the J gene lost 8 bases, with 11 bases spanning the gap. This CDR3 spans 10 amino acids. CDR3 sequence (DNA): TGCAGCGCAGAGGAGGCCGAAGCTTTCTTT. Translating gives CSAEEAEAFF.

The genes are TRBV27 and TRBJ2-3; 8 nucleotides align to TRBD1. CDR3 size: 14 residues. The germline gives CDR1 MNHEY, CDR2 SMNVEV (reference sequence). The J segment lost 4 bases and the V segment lost 2 bases, leaving 2 bases of the junction unmatched. The CDR3 DNA is TGTGCCAGCAGTTTAGACAGGGGCCCAGATACGCAGTATTTT. It translates to CASSLDRGPDTQYF.

The chain's CDR3 is CASSYAGVQHF. In nucleotides, the CDR3 is TGTGCCAGCAGTTACGCAGGGGTCCAGCATTTT. This chain joins TRBV6-5 and TRBJ1-5, with D tentatively TRBD1 (6 bases). The V gene lost 2 bases and the J gene lost 12 bases, with 8 bases spanning the gap. The CDR3 consists of 11 residues. Germline V gene data show CDR1 as MNHEY and CDR2 as SVGAGI.

DNA for the CDR3: TGCGCCAGCAGCCGGGGGACAGGGGTTAACTATGGCTACACCTTC. Translation: CASSRGTGVNYGYTF. The chain recombines TRBV4-1 with TRBJ1-2; 10 bases match TRBD1. With 4 bases clipped from V and 1 base from J, the junction kept 3 bases outside the gene matches. Germline V CDR1 and CDR2: MGHRA, YSYEKL. This CDR3 region has 15 residues.

CDR3 amino acids: CASSLAEGFTEAFF. The CDR3, as DNA: TGTGCCAGCAGCTTAGCGGAGGGGTTCACTGAAGCTTTCTTT. This chain uses TRBV7-9 with TRBJ1-1; D is perhaps TRBD1 (5 bases). Germline-derived CDR1 and CDR2 are SEHNR and FQNEAQ (reference sequence). Deletions cut 0 bases from V and 4 bases from J, with 9 bases between. The CDR3 extends over 14 amino acids.

In its sample, this clone was seen once. The CDR3 here is CASSLGQGPQPQHF. CDR3 sequence (DNA): TGTGCCAGCAGCCTCGGACAGGGCCCTCAGCCCCAGCATTTT. The chain links TRBV5-8 to TRBJ1-5; 8 bases are shared with TRBD1. The CDR3 loop spans 14 amino acids. The V gene end was trimmed by 4 bases and the J gene end by 6 bases; junction bases not matched to a gene: 6. CDR1 and CDR2 from the germline V gene are SGHTS and YDEGEE.